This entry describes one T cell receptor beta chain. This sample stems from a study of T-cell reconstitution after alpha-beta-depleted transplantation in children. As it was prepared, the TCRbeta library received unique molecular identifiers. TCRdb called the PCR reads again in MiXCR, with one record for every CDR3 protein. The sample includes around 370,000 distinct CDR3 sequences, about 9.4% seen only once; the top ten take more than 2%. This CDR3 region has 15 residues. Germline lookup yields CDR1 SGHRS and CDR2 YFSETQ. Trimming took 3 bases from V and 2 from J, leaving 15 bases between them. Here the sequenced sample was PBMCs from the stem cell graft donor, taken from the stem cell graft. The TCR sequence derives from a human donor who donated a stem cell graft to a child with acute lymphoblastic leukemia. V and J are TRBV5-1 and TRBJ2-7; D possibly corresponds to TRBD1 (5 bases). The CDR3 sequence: CASSYSPQGTYEQYF. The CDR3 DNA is TGCGCCAGCAGCTATTCCCCCCAGGGAACCTACGAGCAGTACTTC.